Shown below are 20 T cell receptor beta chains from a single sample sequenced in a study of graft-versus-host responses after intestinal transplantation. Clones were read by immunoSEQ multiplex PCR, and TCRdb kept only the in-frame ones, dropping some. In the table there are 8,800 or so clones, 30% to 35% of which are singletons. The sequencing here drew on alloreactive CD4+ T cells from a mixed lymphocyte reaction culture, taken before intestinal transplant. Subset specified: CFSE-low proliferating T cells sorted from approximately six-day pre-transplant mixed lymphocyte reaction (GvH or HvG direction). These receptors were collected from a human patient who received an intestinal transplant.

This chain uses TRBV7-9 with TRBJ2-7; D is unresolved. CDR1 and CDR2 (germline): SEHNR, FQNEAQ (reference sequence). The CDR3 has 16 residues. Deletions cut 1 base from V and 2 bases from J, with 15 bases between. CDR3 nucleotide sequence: TGTGCCAGCAGCTTAGGGCCCGGCGCGGCGCCCTACGAGCAGTACTTC. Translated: CASSLGPGAAPYEQYF.

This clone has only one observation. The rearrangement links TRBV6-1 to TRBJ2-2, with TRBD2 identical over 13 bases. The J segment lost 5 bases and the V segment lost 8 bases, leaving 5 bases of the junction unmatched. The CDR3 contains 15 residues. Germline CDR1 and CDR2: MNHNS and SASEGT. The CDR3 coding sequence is TGTGCCAGCGGATCGACTAGCGGGGGGACCGGGGAGCTGTTTTTT. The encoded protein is CASGSTSGGTGELFF.

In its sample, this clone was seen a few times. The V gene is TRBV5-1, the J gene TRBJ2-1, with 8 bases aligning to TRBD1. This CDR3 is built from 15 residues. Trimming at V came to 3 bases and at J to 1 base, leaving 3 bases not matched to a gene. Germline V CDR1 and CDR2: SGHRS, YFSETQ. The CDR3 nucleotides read TGCGCCAGCAGCTCCTACAGGGGGTCCTACAATGAGCAGTTCTTC. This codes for CASSSYRGSYNEQFF.

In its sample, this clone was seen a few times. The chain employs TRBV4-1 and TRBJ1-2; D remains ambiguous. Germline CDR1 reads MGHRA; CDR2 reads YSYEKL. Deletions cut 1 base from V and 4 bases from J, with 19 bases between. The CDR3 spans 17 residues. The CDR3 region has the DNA TGCGCCAGCAGCCAAGTTAGCGGGGTCCGCCCCCTCTATGGCTACACCTTC. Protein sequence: CASSQVSGVRPLYGYTF.

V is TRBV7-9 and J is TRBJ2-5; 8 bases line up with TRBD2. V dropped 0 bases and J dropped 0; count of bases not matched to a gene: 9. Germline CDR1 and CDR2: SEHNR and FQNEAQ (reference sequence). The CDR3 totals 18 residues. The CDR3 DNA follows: TGTGCCAGCAGCTTAGCGCGTCGGTCTAGCGGGTACCAAGAGACCCAGTACTTC. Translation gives CASSLARRSSGYQETQYF.

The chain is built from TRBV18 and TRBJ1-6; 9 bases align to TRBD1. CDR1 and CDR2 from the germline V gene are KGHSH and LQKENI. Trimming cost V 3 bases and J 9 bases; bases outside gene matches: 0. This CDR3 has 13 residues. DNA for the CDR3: TGTGCCAGCTCACCGGGACAGGGTTCACCCCTCCACTTT. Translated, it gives CASSPGQGSPLHF.

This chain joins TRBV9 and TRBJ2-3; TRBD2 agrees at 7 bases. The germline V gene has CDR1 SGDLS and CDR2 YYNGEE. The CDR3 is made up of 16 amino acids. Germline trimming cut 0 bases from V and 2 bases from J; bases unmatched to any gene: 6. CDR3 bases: TGTGCCAGCAGCGTAGGATCTAGCGGTAACACAGATACGCAGTATTTT. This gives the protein CASSVGSSGNTDTQYF. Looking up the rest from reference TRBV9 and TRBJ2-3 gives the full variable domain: DSGVTQTPKHLITATGQRVTLRCSPRSGDLSVYWYQQSLDQGLQFLIQYYNGEERAKGNILERFSAQQFPDLHSELNLSSLELGDSALYFCASSVGSSGNTDTQYFGPGTRLTVL.

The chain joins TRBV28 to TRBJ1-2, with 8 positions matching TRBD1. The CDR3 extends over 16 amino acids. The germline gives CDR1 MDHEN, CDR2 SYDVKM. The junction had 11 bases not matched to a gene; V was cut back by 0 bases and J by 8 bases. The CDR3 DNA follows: TGTGCCAGCAGTTTATGGGTCTGGACAGGGTCGGAAGGCTACACCTTC. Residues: CASSLWVWTGSEGYTF.

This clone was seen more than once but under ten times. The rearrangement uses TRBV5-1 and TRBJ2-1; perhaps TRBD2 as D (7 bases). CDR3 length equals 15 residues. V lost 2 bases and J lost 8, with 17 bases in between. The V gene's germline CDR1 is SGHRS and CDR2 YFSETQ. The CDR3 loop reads CASSFGGGRGDEQFF. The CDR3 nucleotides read TGCGCCAGCAGCTTTGGGGGGGGCCGGGGGGATGAGCAGTTCTTC.

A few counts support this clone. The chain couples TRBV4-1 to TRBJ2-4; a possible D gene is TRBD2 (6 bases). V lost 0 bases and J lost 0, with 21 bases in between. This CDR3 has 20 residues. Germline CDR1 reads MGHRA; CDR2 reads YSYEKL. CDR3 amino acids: CASSQDGSAGRALAKNIQYF. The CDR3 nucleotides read TGCGCCAGCAGCCAAGATGGATCGGCGGGGAGAGCCCTAGCCAAAAACATTCAGTACTTC.

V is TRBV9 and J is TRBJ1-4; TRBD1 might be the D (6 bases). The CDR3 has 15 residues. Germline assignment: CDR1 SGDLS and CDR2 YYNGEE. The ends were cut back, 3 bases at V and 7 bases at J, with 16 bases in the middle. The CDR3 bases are TGTGCCAGCAGCGCCGGACAGACTTTACTTGAAAAACTGTTTTTT. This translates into CASSAGQTLLEKLFF.

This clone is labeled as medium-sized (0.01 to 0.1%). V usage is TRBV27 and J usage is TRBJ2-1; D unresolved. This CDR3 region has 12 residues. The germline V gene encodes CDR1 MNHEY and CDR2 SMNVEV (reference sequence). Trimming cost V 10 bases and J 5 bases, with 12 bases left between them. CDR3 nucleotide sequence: TGTGCCACCATAGCTTGGAACAATGAGCAGTTCTTC. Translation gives CATIAWNNEQFF.

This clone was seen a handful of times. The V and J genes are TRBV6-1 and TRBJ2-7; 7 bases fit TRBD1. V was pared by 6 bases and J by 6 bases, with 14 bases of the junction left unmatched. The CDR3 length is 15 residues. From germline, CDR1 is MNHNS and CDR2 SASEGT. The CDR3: CASRRNRGLHGEQYF. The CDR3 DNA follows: TGTGCCAGCAGGCGTAACAGGGGTTTACACGGCGAGCAGTACTTC.

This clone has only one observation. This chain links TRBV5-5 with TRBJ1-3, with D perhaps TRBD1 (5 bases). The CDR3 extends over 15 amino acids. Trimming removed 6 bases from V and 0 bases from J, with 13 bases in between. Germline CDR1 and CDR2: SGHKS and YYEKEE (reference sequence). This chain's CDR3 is CASTQTGASGNTIYF. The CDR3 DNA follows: TGTGCCAGCACCCAAACAGGTGCCTCTGGAAACACCATATATTTT.

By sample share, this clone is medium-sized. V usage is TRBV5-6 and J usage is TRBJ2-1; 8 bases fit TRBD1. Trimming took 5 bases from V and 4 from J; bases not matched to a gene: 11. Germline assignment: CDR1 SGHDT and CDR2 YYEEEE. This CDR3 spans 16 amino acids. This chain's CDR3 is CASSLDRGSTYNEQFF. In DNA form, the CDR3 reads TGTGCCAGCAGTCTAGACAGGGGCTCTACTTACAATGAGCAGTTCTTC.

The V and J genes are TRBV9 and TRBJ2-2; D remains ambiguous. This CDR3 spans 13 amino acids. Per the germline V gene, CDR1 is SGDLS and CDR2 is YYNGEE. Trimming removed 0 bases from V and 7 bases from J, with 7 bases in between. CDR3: CASSVGRVGELFF. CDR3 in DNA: TGTGCCAGCAGCGTAGGACGGGTCGGGGAGCTGTTTTTT.

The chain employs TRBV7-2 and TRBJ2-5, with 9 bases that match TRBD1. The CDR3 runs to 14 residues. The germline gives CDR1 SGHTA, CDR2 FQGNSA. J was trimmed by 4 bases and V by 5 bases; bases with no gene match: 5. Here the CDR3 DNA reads TGTGCCAGCAGCCCTGGACAGGGGAGAGAGACCCAGTACTTC. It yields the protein CASSPGQGRETQYF. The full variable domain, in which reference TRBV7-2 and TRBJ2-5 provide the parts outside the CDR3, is GAGVSQSPSNKVTEKGKDVELRCDPISGHTALYWYRQSLGQGLEFLIYFQGNSAPDKSGLPSDRFSAERTGGSVSTLTIQRTQQEDSAVYLCASSPGQGRETQYFGPGTRLLVL.

The CDR3 is CASLLNTEAFF. The CDR3 bases are TGTGCCAGCCTCTTGAACACTGAAGCTTTCTTT. The V and J genes are TRBV25-1 and TRBJ1-1, with D unclear. The ends were cut back, 8 bases at V and 0 bases at J, with 4 bases in the middle. The CDR3 is made up of 11 amino acids. Germline V gene sequence: CDR1 MGHDK, CDR2 SYGVNS.

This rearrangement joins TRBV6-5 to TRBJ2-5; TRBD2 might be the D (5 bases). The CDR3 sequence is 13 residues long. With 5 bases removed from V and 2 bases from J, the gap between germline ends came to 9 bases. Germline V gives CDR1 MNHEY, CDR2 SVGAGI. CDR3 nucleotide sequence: TGTGCCAGCAGTCGAGGGCCGCAAGAGACCCAGTACTTC. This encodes CASSRGPQETQYF.

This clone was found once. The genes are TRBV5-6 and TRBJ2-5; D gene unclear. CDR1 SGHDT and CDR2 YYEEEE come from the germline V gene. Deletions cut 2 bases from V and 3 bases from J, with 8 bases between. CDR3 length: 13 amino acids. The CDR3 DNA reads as TGTGCCAGCAGCTTTGGGCAGGAAGAGACCCAGTACTTC. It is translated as CASSFGQEETQYF.